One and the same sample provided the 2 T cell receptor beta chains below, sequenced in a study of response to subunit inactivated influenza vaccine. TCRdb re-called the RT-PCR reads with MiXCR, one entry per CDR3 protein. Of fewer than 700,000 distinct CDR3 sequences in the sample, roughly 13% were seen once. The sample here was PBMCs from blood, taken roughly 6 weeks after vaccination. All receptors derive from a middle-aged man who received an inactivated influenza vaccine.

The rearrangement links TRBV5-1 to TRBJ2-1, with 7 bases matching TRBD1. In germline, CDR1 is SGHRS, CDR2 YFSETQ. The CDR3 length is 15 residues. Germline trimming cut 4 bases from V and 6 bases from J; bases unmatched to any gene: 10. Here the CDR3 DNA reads TGCGCCAGCAGCAGGACAGGTGCGCTTAGCAATGAGCAGTTCTTC. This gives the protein CASSRTGALSNEQFF.

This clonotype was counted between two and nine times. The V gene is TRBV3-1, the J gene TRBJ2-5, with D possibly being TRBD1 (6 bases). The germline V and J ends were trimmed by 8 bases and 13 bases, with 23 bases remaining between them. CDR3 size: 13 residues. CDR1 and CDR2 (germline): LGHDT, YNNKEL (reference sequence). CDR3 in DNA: TGTGCCAGCGATCTGCCAGGGACATCCTTCCGGTACTTC. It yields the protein CASDLPGTSFRYF.